Below, one T cell receptor beta chain is given with its context. The antigen remains undetermined. The data originate from a study of PD-1 blockade in classical Hodgkin lymphoma. Regarding the study as a whole: In CD4+ cells, TCR diversity went up significantly by C4D1, but in CD8+ cells it did not.

Autologous stem cell transplantation was followed by relapse in every patient, and brentuximab vedotin exposure varied. The germline gives CDR1 LNHDA, CDR2 SQIVND (reference sequence). After removal of 1 base from V and 4 bases from J, the junction contained 3 bases not matched to a gene. This CDR3 comprises 14 residues. Clones were sequenced by immunoSEQ multiplex PCR, and TCRdb holds only the in-frame ones, with some missing. The profile covers more than 70,000 clones, with around 90% appearing a single time and less than 3% taken by the ten largest. The clonotype comes from a human donor with classical Hodgkin lymphoma. Sequences were derived from peripheral blood mononuclear cells (PBMCs), sampled before the second cycle of nivolumab. The rearrangement links TRBV19 to TRBJ2-5, with 7 bases fitting TRBD2. CDR3 in DNA: TGTGCCAGTAGTATAGGACTAGCTGGAGAGACCCAGTACTTC. Translation gives CASSIGLAGETQYF.